The clone carrying this TCR beta chain occurred a few times. The data were taken from a study of blood T cell repertoires in COVID-19. Study context: The United States, Italy and Spain supplied acute and convalescent COVID-19 samples.

Some clones are missing from TCRdb's copy, which holds only in-frame ones; the method was immunoSEQ multiplex PCR. The table includes under 250,000 clones, 65% to 90% detected once. This clonotype originated in a man aged 45 to 65 with COVID-19, enrolled during active disease. Input material: peripheral blood.

The CDR3, as DNA: TGTGCCAGCAGCGTAGGGACTGTTGGCACAGATACGCAGTATTTT. Protein: CASSVGTVGTDTQYF. The chain combines TRBV9 with TRBJ2-3; TRBD2 is a possible D gene (5 bases). V lost 0 bases to trimming and J lost 1 base, with 9 bases between them. Germline CDR1 is SGDLS and CDR2 is YYNGEE. There are 15 residues in the CDR3.